Below, 26 T cell receptor beta chains from the same sample are listed, as sequenced in a study of OX40 agonist ivuxolimab in advanced cancers. Sequencing used immunoSEQ multiplex PCR; TCRdb keeps in-frame clones, though not all of them. The sample has under 25,000 clones, approximately 80% seen once. This material consisted of CD4+ or CD8+ T cells sorted from blood, taken in a trial of the OX40 agonist ivuxolimab. Receptor source: an adult with an advanced solid tumor such as melanoma, head and neck, liver or kidney cancer.

The J gene is TRBJ2-1, the V gene TRBV7-9; 11 positions agree with TRBD2. Per the germline V gene, CDR1 is SEHNR and CDR2 is FQNEAQ (reference sequence). V shed 4 bases and J 5 bases; nucleotides not matched to a gene: 4. This CDR3 has 15 amino acids. In DNA form, the CDR3 reads TGTGCCAGCAGCTCAGTAGCGGGAGGGAACAATGAGCAGTTCTTC. The encoded protein is CASSSVAGGNNEQFF.

This clone appeared once. This sequence joins TRBV5-1 and TRBJ2-3; TRBD2 might be the D (5 bases). Per the germline V gene, CDR1 is SGHRS and CDR2 is YFSETQ. The CDR3 length is 15 residues. Between the trimmed V and J ends, which lost 1 base and 3 bases, there was a span of 12 bases. The CDR3 region has the DNA TGCGCCAGCAGCTTGCGGCTAGCTGCTACAGATACGCAGTATTTT. Translated, it gives CASSLRLAATDTQYF.

This clone was counted only a few times. The chain is built from TRBV2 and TRBJ1-1; no reliable D call. Trimming took 4 bases from V and 0 from J, leaving 15 bases between them. The CDR3 has 16 residues. The V gene's germline CDR1 is SNHLY and CDR2 FYNNEI. The CDR3 protein is CASSVSSTLLNTEAFF. The DNA of the CDR3 is TGTGCCAGCAGTGTTAGCAGCACGTTATTGAACACTGAAGCTTTCTTT.

The chain links TRBV2 to TRBJ1-5; 9 bases line up with TRBD1. The trim removed 6 bases at V and 4 bases at J, leaving 7 bases unmatched. This CDR3 is built from 15 residues. CDR1 SNHLY and CDR2 FYNNEI come from the germline V gene. The CDR3 coding sequence is TGTGCCAGCAGGTTGACAGGGGGGGGGAATCAGCCCCAGCATTTT. Translating it yields CASRLTGGGNQPQHF.

V and J are TRBV29-1 and TRBJ2-1; D uncertain. This CDR3 is built from 13 residues. The ends were cut back, 3 bases at V and 2 bases at J, with 8 bases in the middle. Germline V gene sequence: CDR1 SQVTM, CDR2 ANQGSEA. The CDR3, as DNA: TGCAGCGTTGAGGGTCTAGCCTACAATGAGCAGTTCTTC. Translation gives CSVEGLAYNEQFF.

The rearrangement joins TRBV27 to TRBJ2-1; 9 bases agree with TRBD1. Germline loops: CDR1 MNHEY, CDR2 SMNVEV (reference sequence). The V segment lost 5 bases and the J segment 8 bases; nucleotides outside the gene matches: 7. The CDR3 spans 14 residues. The CDR3 region has the DNA TGTGCCAGCAGTCACCGACAGGGGGGCTATGAGCAGTTCTTC. It specifies CASSHRQGGYEQFF.

The chain is built from TRBV9 and TRBJ2-1, with 10 nucleotides matching TRBD2. This CDR3 region has 12 residues. Trimming took 2 bases from V and 15 from J; bases not matched to a gene: 5. Germline loops: CDR1 SGDLS, CDR2 YYNGEE. CDR3 region: CASSVSGRSLFF. CDR3 bases: TGTGCCAGCAGCGTTAGCGGGAGGTCTCTGTTCTTC.

This chain connects TRBV10-3 to TRBJ1-4, with 7 positions matching TRBD1. After removal of 4 bases from V and 5 bases from J, the junction contained 7 bases not matched to a gene. The length of the CDR3 is 15 residues. The germline V gene encodes CDR1 ENHRY and CDR2 SYGVKD. CDR3 DNA sequence: TGTGCCATCAGTGCGTCAGGGACAGAGAATGAAAAACTGTTTTTT. This translates into CAISASGTENEKLFF.

The chain combines TRBV28 with TRBJ2-7; 9 bases agree with TRBD2. The V gene end was trimmed by 6 bases and the J gene end by 0 bases; junction bases not matched to a gene: 3. This CDR3 region has 14 residues. Germline CDR1 and CDR2: MDHEN and SYDVKM. CDR3 sequence reads: CASRSGRLSYEQYF. In nucleotides, the CDR3 is TGTGCCAGCAGGAGCGGGAGGCTCTCCTACGAGCAGTACTTC.

This clone has just a few counts. V usage is TRBV2 and J usage is TRBJ2-1; D is ambiguous. Trimming removed 8 bases from V and 6 bases from J, with 17 bases in between. There are 14 residues in the CDR3. The V gene's germline CDR1 is SNHLY and CDR2 FYNNEI. CDR3 residues: CASYPRQIGNEQFF. Here the CDR3 DNA reads TGTGCCAGCTATCCTCGGCAGATAGGCAATGAGCAGTTCTTC.

The V gene is TRBV4-1, the J gene TRBJ2-5, with D possibly TRBD1 on 6 matching bases. V was pared by 4 bases and J by 5 bases, with 20 bases between. The CDR3 totals 16 residues. CDR1 is MGHRA and CDR2 is YSYEKL in the germline V gene. The CDR3 protein is CASSPLDSRTRETQYF. As DNA, the CDR3 is TGCGCCAGCAGCCCCCTGGACAGCCGCACCAGGGAGACCCAGTACTTC.

J is TRBJ2-1 and V is TRBV6-4, with 8 bases fitting TRBD2. Germline CDR1 MRHNA, CDR2 SNTAGT. This CDR3 is built from 15 residues. Trimming removed 4 bases from V and 0 bases from J; junction bases left unmatched: 2. The CDR3 DNA reads TGTGCCAGCAGTGCGGCGGGAGGCTCCTACAATGAGCAGTTCTTC. Translated: CASSAAGGSYNEQFF.

This chain joins TRBV5-1 and TRBJ1-5, with a weak D call TRBD1 (5 bases). CDR1 and CDR2 from the germline V gene are SGHRS and YFSETQ. Trimming shortened V by 2 bases and J by 1 base, and 13 bases separated the two germline ends. This CDR3 has 16 residues. CDR3 bases: TGCGCCAGCAGCTTATTCCCAGGGAGGAGCAATCAGCCCCAGCATTTT. It codes for CASSLFPGRSNQPQHF. Complete variable domain (other parts from reference TRBV5-1 and TRBJ1-5): KAGVTQTPRYLIKTRGQQVTLSCSPISGHRSVSWYQQTPGQGLQFLFEYFSETQRNKGNFPGRFSGRQFSNSRSEMNVSTLELGDSALYLCASSLFPGRSNQPQHFGDGTRLSIL.

The chain joins TRBV6-4 to TRBJ2-5; no reliable D call. Germline V gene lookup returns CDR1 MRHNA and CDR2 SNTAGT. This CDR3 has 13 amino acids. V was shortened by 1 base and J by 5 bases, with 8 bases between the two germline ends. The CDR3 sequence is CASSDYVGETQYF. CDR3 sequence (DNA): TGTGCCAGCAGTGACTATGTGGGGGAGACCCAGTACTTC.

This clone came up once. The rearrangement uses TRBV9 and TRBJ2-2; 7 bases line up with TRBD2. The V and J ends lost 4 bases and 6 bases, in that order; junction bases with no gene match: 6. Per germline, CDR1 SGDLS and CDR2 YYNGEE. The CDR3 contains 14 residues. The DNA of the CDR3 is TGTGCCAGCAGCACCGGACTAGTCGCCGGGGAGCTGTTTTTT. It encodes CASSTGLVAGELFF.

The chain has TRBV10-3 and TRBJ1-1; the match to TRBD1 covers 7 bases. J gave up 4 bases and V 3 bases, and 8 bases lay outside the gene matches. The V gene's germline CDR1 is ENHRY and CDR2 SYGVKD. This CDR3 region has 15 residues. In DNA form, the CDR3 reads TGTGCCATCAGTGAAGTAGAGGGGGCGGTCACTGAAGCTTTCTTT. It codes for CAISEVEGAVTEAFF.

This clone rates as medium-sized. CDR3: CASSLGGESNQPQHF. The CDR3 nucleotides are TGTGCCAGCAGCTTGGGGGGGGAAAGCAATCAGCCCCAGCATTTT. This chain connects TRBV5-8 to TRBJ1-5, with D possibly TRBD1 on 5 matching bases. The CDR3 is made up of 15 amino acids. Trimming left V 0 bases short and J 1 base short, with 8 bases between. Germline CDR1 SGHTS, CDR2 YDEGEE.

The V gene is TRBV7-8, the J gene TRBJ1-1; D possibly corresponds to TRBD1 (5 bases). This CDR3 has 15 amino acids. Germline V gene lookup returns CDR1 SGHVS and CDR2 FQNEAQ. Trimming removed 2 bases at V and 2 bases at J, with 12 bases between. The CDR3 nucleotides are TGTGCCAGCAGCTTATTCCAGGGACCAAACACTGAAGCTTTCTTT. Translating gives CASSLFQGPNTEAFF.

The chain uses TRBV4-2 and TRBJ2-2; no definite D call. This CDR3 has 19 residues. Per the germline V gene, CDR1 is LGHNA and CDR2 is YNFKEQ. The ends were cut back, 2 bases at V and 5 bases at J, with 24 bases in the middle. In nucleotides, the CDR3 is TGTGCCAGCAGCCAATATGTCTCTGTGCAGGCCTTCGCGACCGGGGAGCTGTTTTTT. It yields the protein CASSQYVSVQAFATGELFF.

The chain combines TRBV10-3 with TRBJ2-3; D remains unclear. From germline, CDR1 is ENHRY and CDR2 SYGVKD. CDR3 length: 14 residues. V shed 2 bases and J shed 2 bases, with 8 bases lying between them. Here the CDR3 DNA reads TGTGCCATCAGTGAGCTCAGCGACACAGATACGCAGTATTTT. This codes for CAISELSDTDTQYF.

This clone was found a few times. V and J are TRBV28 and TRBJ1-4; D is possibly TRBD1 (6 bases). The CDR3 spans 13 residues. In germline, CDR1 is MDHEN, CDR2 SYDVKM. The V end lost 3 bases, the J end lost 7 bases, and 9 bases lay between the germline ends. The CDR3 DNA reads TGTGCCAGCAGTTTGGAAGGGGGTGAAAAACTGTTTTTT. This sequence encodes CASSLEGGEKLFF. The complete variable domain, with remaining parts taken from reference TRBV28 and TRBJ1-4, reads DVKVTQSSRYLVKRTGEKVFLECVQDMDHENMFWYRQDPGLGLRLIYFSYDVKMKEKGDIPEGYSVSREKKERFSLILESASTNQTSMYLCASSLEGGEKLFFGSGTQLSVL.

The chain employs TRBV27 and TRBJ1-5; TRBD1 might be the D (6 bases). This CDR3 region has 14 residues. Germline CDR1 reads MNHEY; CDR2 reads SMNVEV (reference sequence). The V end lost 7 bases, the J end lost 3 bases, and 13 bases lay between the germline ends. This chain's CDR3 is CASKQGTDNQPQHF. DNA for the CDR3: TGTGCCAGCAAACAGGGTACGGACAATCAGCCCCAGCATTTT.

The chain joins TRBV2 to TRBJ1-1, with D unresolved. The V end was cut by 4 bases, the J end by 2 bases, with 11 bases between. Germline CDR1 reads SNHLY; CDR2 reads FYNNEI. CDR3 length: 14 residues. The CDR3 loop is CASSVGTLNTEAFF. The CDR3 bases are TGTGCCAGCAGTGTAGGTACCCTCAACACTGAAGCTTTCTTT.

The rearrangement joins TRBV11-2 to TRBJ2-2; no firm D call. Germline V gene data show CDR1 as SGHAT and CDR2 as FQNNGV. The germline V and J ends were trimmed by 3 bases and 5 bases, with 4 bases remaining between them. CDR3 length equals 12 residues. The chain's CDR3 is CASSFLTGELFF. The CDR3 DNA reads TGTGCCAGCAGCTTTTTGACCGGGGAGCTGTTTTTT.

The CDR3 is CASKVVGSSGNTIYF. The CDR3 bases are TGTGCCAGTAAGGTCGTTGGATCCTCTGGAAACACCATATATTTT. This rearrangement joins TRBV19 to TRBJ1-3; no clear D. CDR1 is LNHDA and CDR2 is SQIVND in the germline V gene (reference sequence). Trimming removed 7 bases from V and 0 bases from J, with 13 bases in between. This CDR3 region has 15 residues.

The chain is built from TRBV6-6 and TRBJ2-1; D is possibly TRBD2 (6 bases). The CDR3 has 13 amino acids. CDR1 MNHNY and CDR2 SVGAGI come from the germline V gene (reference sequence). V was clipped by 4 bases and J by 10 bases, with 14 bases between them. CDR3 bases: TGTGCCAGCAGTTGGGGAGGAGGCCGCGAGCAGTTCTTC. The encoded protein is CASSWGGGREQFF.